This T cell receptor (beta chain) was retrieved from a study of shared clonotypes between healthy human individuals. The CDR3 covers 15 residues. Trimming took 4 bases from V and 3 from J; bases not matched to a gene: 7. Looked up from germline, CDR1 is SGHNT and CDR2 is YYREEE (reference sequence). Profiled with immunoSEQ multiplex PCR; TCRdb holds only in-frame clones, not every one. The sample carries fewer than 650,000 clones, roughly four fifths recorded once. The material sequenced was PBMCs. The source of this sequence is a middle-aged woman in good health. Some clones in this sample may be carry-over from other donors' samples. The chain recombines TRBV5-4 with TRBJ2-5; 9 bases are a match to TRBD2. The CDR3 DNA reads TGTGCCAGCAGCATGGGGATAGCGGGAGAAGAGACCCAGTACTTC. It yields the protein CASSMGIAGEETQYF.